One T cell receptor (beta chain) is described in this entry. This clone was observed once. Its cognate antigen has yet to be identified. Base qualities were left out, and no much larger clone turns up one base away. Patients with a history of autoimmune disease or receiving systemic immunosuppression were excluded from the trial. Peripheral blood for TCR sequencing was collected from all dose cohorts at baseline, on cycle 4 day 1, and on cycle 7 day 1. The samples were drawn from a first-in-human, open-label, multicenter phase I dose-escalation trial of ivuxolimab. Adults with locally advanced or metastatic melanoma, renal cell carcinoma, hepatocellular carcinoma or head and neck squamous cell carcinoma were enrolled in the trial. Before TCR sequencing, CD4+ and CD8+ T cells were separately sorted from peripheral blood. This sample stems from a study of OX40 agonist ivuxolimab in advanced cancers. About the study as a whole: Ivuxolimab was an agonistic, fully human IgG2 monoclonal antibody directed against OX40 (CD134), a costimulatory receptor. Partial responses occurred in three dose-escalation patients: two with cutaneous melanoma and one with hepatocellular carcinoma. Peripheral TCRbeta sequencing aimed to test whether ivuxolimab altered TCR sequence diversity and caused clonal T-cell expansion. Intravenous ivuxolimab was administered to patients every 2 weeks at six dose levels: 0.01, 0.1, 0.3, 1.5, 3 and 10 mg/kg. The paper covers the monotherapy dose-escalation part of the phase I ivuxolimab trial, which included N ≈ 54 patients. Patients were allowed to have had prior anti-PD-1, anti-PD-L1 or anti-CTLA-4 therapy, and around 43% of the dose-escalation patients had been treated with checkpoint inhibitors. In the dose-escalation cohort, roughly four fifths of patients were male, and the mean age was around 60 years, with a range of 23 to 79. Among the approximately 50 dose-escalation patients, about 19 had hepatocellular carcinoma, about 15 melanoma, 9 renal cell carcinoma and 9 head and neck cancer.

Findings and caveats that apply to the study as a whole: After ivuxolimab, more expanded clones were found on average in CD8+ T cells than in CD4+ T cells. Low levels of normalized T-cell clonal expansion were also seen in some nonresponding patients. The antigen specificity of the clonally expanded peripheral T cells was not determined. At doses of 0.1 to 3.0 mg/kg, clonal expansion of both CD4+ and CD8+ blood T cells was observed from baseline to week 6. In the 0.1-3.0 mg/kg groups, partial responders were among the patients with the lowest normalized peripheral clonal expansion, particularly in CD8+ T cells.

To sequence the TCRbeta CDR3 region, genomic DNA was isolated from the sorted cells. The immunoSEQ Assay was used for sequencing of TCRbeta CDR3 regions. Imported from immuneACCESS, the table was reduced by TCRdb to in-frame sequences with V and J called. These copies leave out some clones; in studies compared against another copy, an unresolved V gene accounts for under half, and the cause of the remainder is not known. The table for this sample lists about 89,000 clones; around 90% of them were counted only once. Of the sample, less than 0.75% falls within the top ten clones. V is clipped by 0 bases and J by 1 base, and the sequence between their germline boundaries is 9 bases long. CDR1 SGHTA and CDR2 FQGNSA were looked up in the germline V gene. The CDR3, from cysteine to phenylalanine, totals 15 residues. Only CDR3 DNA is held: 45 bases, read in frame from base 1.

This clonotype originated in an adult with an advanced solid tumor such as melanoma, head and neck, liver or kidney cancer. The sequencing used CD4+ or CD8+ T cells sorted from blood, collected in a trial of the OX40 agonist ivuxolimab. The V and J genes are TRBV7-2 and TRBJ1-1, with no confident D gene call. This receptor carries the CDR3 CASSLAAAANTEAFF. The DNA is as follows: TGTGCCAGCAGCTTAGCGGCTGCCGCGAACACTGAAGCTTTCTTT.